These 18 T cell receptor beta chains share one sample of origin, sequenced in a study of shared T cell receptors in the human thymus. Data came from immunoSEQ multiplex PCR; TCRdb stores just in-frame clones and leaves some out. The sample contains about 500,000 clones, 70% to 80% of which appear only once. In addition, the sample was reused for a study of human thymus T cells.

Sequencing was carried out using thymocytes. These receptors were obtained from a boy under two years old with a congenital heart defect.

This chain connects TRBV25-1 to TRBJ2-5; D is unresolved. CDR1 and CDR2 (germline): MGHDK, SYGVNS. The V and J ends lost 4 bases and 9 bases respectively, with 12 bases between them. The CDR3 has 12 amino acids. The CDR3 loop is CASSVTLAAQYF. The CDR3, as DNA: TGTGCCAGCAGTGTTACCCTCGCAGCCCAGTACTTC.

The chain recombines TRBV27 with TRBJ2-7; D possibly corresponds to TRBD1 (6 bases). Germline values: CDR1 MNHEY, CDR2 SMNVEV (reference sequence). The CDR3 spans 13 residues. V was cut by 3 bases and J by 0 bases, with 6 bases left in between. CDR3 amino acids: CASSLDSSYEQYF. The CDR3 nucleotides are TGTGCCAGCAGTTTGGACAGCTCCTACGAGCAGTACTTC.

This chain joins TRBV25-1 and TRBJ1-4; 8 bases are a match to TRBD1. CDR1 and CDR2 (germline): MGHDK, SYGVNS. This CDR3 has 14 residues. V lost 6 bases and J lost 10; bases outside the gene matches: 10. CDR3 in DNA: TGTGCCAGCAGAGGACAGGGCCTTACAGGAAAACTGTTTTTT. The encoded protein is CASRGQGLTGKLFF.

This clone was seen more than once but under ten times. The chain couples TRBV4-3 to TRBJ2-7; 7 bases map to TRBD1. CDR3 size: 15 residues. Germline V lookup: CDR1 LGHNA, CDR2 YSLEER. The J segment lost 2 bases and the V segment lost 3 bases, leaving 7 bases of the junction unmatched. CDR3 coding DNA: TGCGCCAGCAGCCAGAGACAGGGTGCCACCTACGAGCAGTACTTC. This codes for CASSQRQGATYEQYF.

This clone was seen a handful of times. The rearrangement uses TRBV28 and TRBJ2-3; 8 bases map to TRBD1. After removal of 5 bases from V and 10 bases from J, the junction contained 14 bases not matched to a gene. This CDR3 has 15 amino acids. Per germline, CDR1 MDHEN and CDR2 SYDVKM. The CDR3 coding sequence is TGTGCCAGCAGTCAAGCATGTCAGGGGGCACTCCCGCAGTATTTT. This sequence encodes CASSQACQGALPQYF.

V and J are TRBV5-6 and TRBJ1-5; D possibly corresponds to TRBD1 (6 bases). The CDR3 extends over 14 amino acids. Trimming stripped 4 bases from V and 7 bases from J, with 15 bases between. Germline CDR1 and CDR2: SGHDT and YYEEEE. The CDR3 sequence: CASSNNREGQPQHF. CDR3 coding DNA: TGTGCCAGCAGCAACAACAGGGAAGGCCAGCCCCAGCATTTT.

The V gene is TRBV28, the J gene TRBJ2-7; D may be TRBD1 (6 bases). There are 15 residues in the CDR3. V gave up 5 bases and J gave up 5 bases, with 19 bases separating them. Germline CDR1 MDHEN, CDR2 SYDVKM. The DNA for the CDR3 is TGTGCCAGCAGTCCCCCACAGGGCGCCGTCGACGAGCAGTACTTC. It specifies CASSPPQGAVDEQYF.

V usage is TRBV10-2 and J usage is TRBJ2-3, with D possibly matching TRBD1 (6 bases). Germline V gene data show CDR1 as WSHSY and CDR2 as SAAADI. The CDR3 has 14 amino acids. The V and J ends lost 4 bases and 2 bases respectively, with 10 bases between them. CDR3 nucleotide sequence: TGCGCCAGCAGTGGGACAGCCTACACAGATACGCAGTATTTT. It encodes CASSGTAYTDTQYF.

CDR3 nucleotides: TGTGCCAGCAGCTTAAACGCTAGCGGGAGCATCCATGAGCAGTTCTTC. It translates to CASSLNASGSIHEQFF. This chain connects TRBV7-3 to TRBJ2-1; 10 nucleotides line up with TRBD2. The CDR3 is made up of 16 amino acids. V shed 1 base, J shed 8 bases, and the junction held 8 bases outside the gene matches. Looked up from germline, CDR1 is SGHTA and CDR2 is FQGTGA.

This clone showed up just once. The chain employs TRBV27 and TRBJ1-1; D unclear. Germline CDR1 and CDR2: MNHEY and SMNVEV (reference sequence). This CDR3 contains 15 residues. Trimming removed 4 bases from V and 12 bases from J, with 24 bases in between. CDR3 in amino acids: CASSSPSKAPERSFF. Written as DNA, the CDR3 is TGTGCCAGCAGTTCACCCAGTAAGGCCCCCGAGAGGTCTTTCTTT.

The rearrangement links TRBV11-2 to TRBJ2-5; 9 nucleotides agree with TRBD2. The germline CDR1 and CDR2 sequences are SGHAT and FQNNGV. There are 16 residues in the CDR3. The junction had 8 bases not matched to a gene; V was cut back by 5 bases and J by 1 base. CDR3 amino acids: CASSIGTSRPQETQYF. CDR3 nucleotide sequence: TGTGCCAGCAGCATTGGGACTAGCAGACCCCAAGAGACCCAGTACTTC.

The V gene is TRBV4-3, the J gene TRBJ2-3, with 11 bases matching TRBD2. V gave up 1 base and J gave up 3 bases; unmatched junction bases: 6. This CDR3 has 17 residues. Germline-derived CDR1 and CDR2 are LGHNA and YSLEER. As DNA, the CDR3 is TGCGCCAGCAGCCAAGGGTTTACTAGCGGGGGAACAGATACGCAGTATTTT. Amino acids: CASSQGFTSGGTDTQYF.

V is TRBV7-4 and J is TRBJ1-2; no reliable D call. The V and J ends lost 2 bases and 6 bases respectively, with 10 bases between them. Per germline, CDR1 SGHVT and CDR2 SQSDAQ. The CDR3 totals 13 residues. The CDR3 DNA sequence: TGTGCCAGCAGCTTAATAGTCTTGGATGGCTACACCTTC. Translating it yields CASSLIVLDGYTF. The entire variable domain, with the rest obtained from reference TRBV7-4 and TRBJ1-2, is as follows: GAGVSQSPRYKVAKRGRDVALRCDSISGHVTLYWYRQTLGQGSEVLTYSQSDAQRDKSGRPSGRFSAERPERSVSTLKIQRTEQGDSAVYLCASSLIVLDGYTFGSGTRLTVV.

This clone was seen a handful of times. The CDR3 bases are TGTGCCTGGAGCTCAGACAGGGGCACCGGGGAGCTGTTTTTT. This sequence encodes CAWSSDRGTGELFF. The V call is TRBV30, the J call TRBJ2-2; 8 nucleotides agree with TRBD1. The V gene's germline CDR1 is GTSNPN and CDR2 SVGIG (reference sequence). With 3 bases clipped from V and 4 bases from J, the junction kept 4 bases outside the gene matches. The CDR3 is 14 residues long.

This clone was observed a handful of times. The J gene is TRBJ2-7, the V gene TRBV10-3, with 8 bases that match TRBD2. Trimming at V came to 10 bases and at J to 3 bases, leaving 5 bases not matched to a gene. Germline CDR1 reads ENHRY; CDR2 reads SYGVKD. The CDR3 runs to 12 residues. The CDR3 region is CASGLADYEQYF. In DNA form, the CDR3 reads TGTGCCAGCGGACTAGCCGACTACGAGCAGTACTTC.

This rearrangement joins TRBV12-5 to TRBJ1-2; 8 nucleotides line up with TRBD1. Germline trimming cut 0 bases from V and 6 bases from J; bases unmatched to any gene: 6. Germline V lookup: CDR1 LGHNT, CDR2 FRNRAP. This CDR3 region has 15 residues. CDR3: CASGLVIRTGHGYTF. The CDR3 DNA reads as TGTGCTAGTGGTTTGGTTATCCGGACAGGGCATGGCTACACCTTC. The entire variable domain, with the rest obtained from reference TRBV12-5 and TRBJ1-2, is as follows: DARVTQTPRHKVTEMGQEVTMRCQPILGHNTVFWYRQTMMQGLELLAYFRNRAPLDDSGMPKDRFSAEMPDATLATLKIQPSEPRDSAVYFCASGLVIRTGHGYTFGSGTRLTVV.

V gene TRBV9 combines with J gene TRBJ1-4, with TRBD1 identical over 7 bases. The CDR3 covers 15 residues. The V segment lost 0 bases and the J segment 8 bases; nucleotides outside the gene matches: 7. CDR1 SGDLS and CDR2 YYNGEE come from the germline V gene. The CDR3 DNA is TGTGCCAGCAGCGTAGAACAGGGGCTTGGGGAAAAACTGTTTTTT. Translated: CASSVEQGLGEKLFF.

This sequence joins TRBV15 and TRBJ2-7, with a tentative D call TRBD2 (6 bases). The CDR3 covers 13 residues. Trimming shortened V by 8 bases and J by 2 bases, and 13 bases separated the two germline ends. Germline CDR1 is LNHNV and CDR2 is YYDKDF (reference sequence). CDR3 residues: CATGLGEAYEQYF. DNA of the CDR3: TGTGCCACCGGGCTCGGGGAGGCCTACGAGCAGTACTTC. The full variable domain, completed using reference TRBV15 and TRBJ2-7, is DAMVIQNPRYQVTQFGKPVTLSCSQTLNHNVMYWYQQKSSQAPKLLFHYYDKDFNNEADTPDNFQSRRPNTSFCFLDIRSPGLGDTAMYLCATGLGEAYEQYFGPGTRLTVT.